A selection of T cell receptor beta chains follows, all from one sample in a study of T cells after yellow fever vaccination. TCRdb fed the 5' RACE reads into MiXCR, producing one record per CDR3 protein. The table includes around 600,000 distinct CDR3 sequences, 9% to 15% detected once. Here the sequenced sample was PBMCs, taken on the day of the yellow fever booster vaccination. These receptors were collected from a man aged 25 to 40 who received the YFV17D yellow fever vaccine. The CDR3 runs from the conserved cysteine through the conserved F or W. Fields, in order: D gene, J gene, V gene, clone size, CDR3 DNA, CDR3 protein. D genes are given only for firm matches. A row's size may be missing; if present it is once, few, many or a size class.

d_call: TRBD2
j_call: TRBJ2-5
v_call: TRBV20-1
clone_size: few
cdr3_nt: TGCAGTGCTATACCCGGGACTAGCGGGAGCATTTGGGAGACCCAGTACTTC
cdr3_aa: CSAIPGTSGSIWETQYF

d_call: .
j_call: TRBJ2-3
v_call: TRBV10-3
clone_size: .
cdr3_nt: TGTGCCATCAGTGAGGGTATTAGCACAGATACGCAGTATTTT
cdr3_aa: CAISEGISTDTQYF

d_call: TRBD2
j_call: TRBJ2-1
v_call: TRBV10-3
clone_size: .
cdr3_nt: TGTGCCATCAGTGTGCCGGGACTAGGCGGCTACAATGAGCAGTTCTTC
cdr3_aa: CAISVPGLGGYNEQFF

d_call: .
j_call: TRBJ2-2
v_call: TRBV3-1
clone_size: few
cdr3_nt: TGTGCCAGCAGCCAAGGTCGCGGGCGGGAGCTGTTTTTT
cdr3_aa: CASSQGRGRELFF

d_call: .
j_call: TRBJ2-5
v_call: TRBV11-2
clone_size: few
cdr3_nt: TGTGCCAGCAGCTTAGAGCCATCCCAAGAGACCCAGTACTTC
cdr3_aa: CASSLEPSQETQYF

d_call: TRBD2
j_call: TRBJ2-5
v_call: TRBV3-1
clone_size: few
cdr3_nt: TGTGCCAGCAGCCTATCTAGCGGGGTCAAAGAGACCCAGTACTTC
cdr3_aa: CASSLSSGVKETQYF

d_call: .
j_call: TRBJ2-1
v_call: TRBV20-1
clone_size: .
cdr3_nt: TGCAGTGCTAGTAGGGGGGACATCTACAATGAGCAGTTCTTC
cdr3_aa: CSASRGDIYNEQFF

d_call: .
j_call: TRBJ2-7
v_call: TRBV7-8
clone_size: many
cdr3_nt: TGTGCCAGCAGCTCCCCCCACGAGCAGTACTTC
cdr3_aa: CASSSPHEQYF

d_call: TRBD1
j_call: TRBJ2-1
v_call: TRBV6-5
clone_size: .
cdr3_nt: TGTGCCAGCAGTTACTCGGGACAGCACTACAATGAGCAGTTCTTC
cdr3_aa: CASSYSGQHYNEQFF

d_call: .
j_call: TRBJ2-1
v_call: TRBV7-2
clone_size: few
cdr3_nt: TGTGCCAGCAGCTCCCAGGGGCTGATCTACAATGAGCAGTTCTTC
cdr3_aa: CASSSQGLIYNEQFF

d_call: TRBD2
j_call: TRBJ2-1
v_call: TRBV6-4
clone_size: few
cdr3_nt: TGTGCCAGCAGTCCTGGACTAGCGGGACCAAATGAGCAGTTCTTC
cdr3_aa: CASSPGLAGPNEQFF

d_call: .
j_call: TRBJ2-1
v_call: TRBV20-1
clone_size: .
cdr3_nt: TGCAGTGCCACCACGCCGACCTACAATGAGCAGTTCTTC
cdr3_aa: CSATTPTYNEQFF

d_call: .
j_call: TRBJ2-6
v_call: TRBV6-1
clone_size: .
cdr3_nt: TGTGCCAGCATGGCGGGCTCTGGGGCCAACGTCCTGACTTTC
cdr3_aa: CASMAGSGANVLTF

d_call: TRBD1
j_call: TRBJ2-7
v_call: TRBV6-2/TRBV6-3
clone_size: .
cdr3_nt: TGTGCCAGCAGTTACACCGGGGACAGGGGCGAGCAGTACTTC
cdr3_aa: CASSYTGDRGEQYF

d_call: TRBD1
j_call: TRBJ1-2
v_call: TRBV6-5
clone_size: few
cdr3_nt: TGTGCCAGCAGTTACGGGACAGGGGAAGCCTATGGCTACACCTTC
cdr3_aa: CASSYGTGEAYGYTF

d_call: TRBD2
j_call: TRBJ2-7
v_call: TRBV7-2
clone_size: few
cdr3_nt: TGTGCCAGCAGGGGTAGCGGGATCTCTGCCTACGAGCAGTACTTC
cdr3_aa: CASRGSGISAYEQYF

d_call: .
j_call: TRBJ1-5
v_call: TRBV12-3/TRBV12-4
clone_size: few
cdr3_nt: TGTGCCAGCGCCTCGGCGGGGAATATCAATCAGCCCCAGCATTTT
cdr3_aa: CASASAGNINQPQHF

d_call: TRBD2
j_call: TRBJ2-2
v_call: TRBV24-1
clone_size: few
cdr3_nt: TGTGCCACCAGTGGATCTAGCGGATACACCGGGGAGCTGTTTTTT
cdr3_aa: CATSGSSGYTGELFF

d_call: TRBD2
j_call: TRBJ2-1
v_call: TRBV19
clone_size: few
cdr3_nt: TGTGCCAGTCGACATAGCGGGAGGGACAGTCAGCAGTTCTTC
cdr3_aa: CASRHSGRDSQQFF

d_call: TRBD1
j_call: TRBJ1-1
v_call: TRBV6-5
clone_size: few
cdr3_nt: TGTGCCAGCAGTTACGCCGGGACAGGGCACACTGAAGCTTTCTTT
cdr3_aa: CASSYAGTGHTEAFF

d_call: .
j_call: TRBJ2-6
v_call: TRBV11-2
clone_size: few
cdr3_nt: TGTGCCAGCAGCTTAGATATCGGCGTAGGGTCGGCTGGGGCCAACGTCCTGACTTTC
cdr3_aa: CASSLDIGVGSAGANVLTF

d_call: .
j_call: TRBJ2-3
v_call: TRBV10-3
clone_size: .
cdr3_nt: TGTGCCACGCTGGTTGGATCGGGGGAACAACGCACAGATACGCAGTATTTT
cdr3_aa: CATLVGSGEQRTDTQYF

d_call: .
j_call: TRBJ2-5
v_call: TRBV5-1
clone_size: few
cdr3_nt: TGCGCCAGCAGTTCAGGGGACCGTGAACAAGAGACCCAGTACTTC
cdr3_aa: CASSSGDREQETQYF

d_call: TRBD1
j_call: TRBJ2-5
v_call: TRBV20-1
clone_size: few
cdr3_nt: TGCAGTGCTAGGAAACAGGGGGTTCTAGAGACCCAGTACTTC
cdr3_aa: CSARKQGVLETQYF

d_call: .
j_call: TRBJ2-3
v_call: TRBV5-4
clone_size: .
cdr3_nt: TGTGCCAGCAGCTTGGAGCCCAACACAGATACGCAGTATTTT
cdr3_aa: CASSLEPNTDTQYF

d_call: .
j_call: TRBJ2-7
v_call: TRBV12-3/TRBV12-4
clone_size: few
cdr3_nt: TGTGCCAGCAGCCCCACTAGAAACGAGCAGTACTTC
cdr3_aa: CASSPTRNEQYF

d_call: TRBD2
j_call: TRBJ2-1
v_call: TRBV14
clone_size: .
cdr3_nt: TGTGCCAGCAGCCGAGGGACTAGCGGGAGTCTGTTCTTC
cdr3_aa: CASSRGTSGSLFF

d_call: TRBD2
j_call: TRBJ2-7
v_call: TRBV7-2
clone_size: few
cdr3_nt: TGTGCCAGCAGCTTAGGGGGGGGGTTTCTAGAGCAGTACTTC
cdr3_aa: CASSLGGGFLEQYF

d_call: .
j_call: TRBJ2-5
v_call: TRBV9
clone_size: many
cdr3_nt: TGTGCCAGCAGCGTAGCTGGACAAGAAGAGACCCAGTACTTC
cdr3_aa: CASSVAGQEETQYF

d_call: TRBD2
j_call: TRBJ2-1
v_call: TRBV7-2
clone_size: few
cdr3_nt: TGTGCCAGCAACTTAGCGGGAGCCCATGAGCAGTTCTTC
cdr3_aa: CASNLAGAHEQFF

d_call: TRBD2
j_call: TRBJ2-1
v_call: TRBV10-3
clone_size: few
cdr3_nt: TGTGCCATCAGTGGTAGCGGGAGGCATACTAGCTCCTACAATGAGCAGTTCTTC
cdr3_aa: CAISGSGRHTSSYNEQFF

d_call: .
j_call: TRBJ2-1
v_call: TRBV7-2
clone_size: few
cdr3_nt: TGTGCCAGCAGGTCCACAGGGAGTGGTGAGCAGTTCTTC
cdr3_aa: CASRSTGSGEQFF

d_call: .
j_call: TRBJ2-6
v_call: TRBV25-1
clone_size: .
cdr3_nt: TGTGCCAGCAGTGAATTGACAGGCGGTGGGGCCAACGTCCTGACTTTC
cdr3_aa: CASSELTGGGANVLTF

d_call: .
j_call: TRBJ2-4
v_call: TRBV20-1
clone_size: .
cdr3_nt: TGCAGTGCTAATTGGATAGCCAAAAACATTCAGTACTTC
cdr3_aa: CSANWIAKNIQYF

d_call: TRBD1
j_call: TRBJ2-2
v_call: TRBV6-1
clone_size: .
cdr3_nt: TGTGCCAGCAGTAAAACAGGGGGATGGAACACCGGGGAGCTGTTTTTT
cdr3_aa: CASSKTGGWNTGELFF

d_call: TRBD2
j_call: TRBJ2-7
v_call: TRBV11-2
clone_size: .
cdr3_nt: TGTGCCAGCAGCCCCCTGGGGGGTAGCGGGTTCCCCCTCGGCTACGAGCAGTACTTC
cdr3_aa: CASSPLGGSGFPLGYEQYF

d_call: .
j_call: TRBJ2-7
v_call: TRBV18
clone_size: .
cdr3_nt: TGTGCCAGCTCAAAGACGGAGGATCTCTACGAGCAGTACTTC
cdr3_aa: CASSKTEDLYEQYF